What follows is one T cell receptor beta chain and its context. Its specificity is not known. TCRdb keeps only in-frame clones here, not all; method: immunoSEQ multiplex PCR. The table lists about 1.1 million clones, about 84% of them singletons. This sample was included in a study of shared clonotypes between healthy human individuals. Study summary: Per-donor plates numbered three CD4 naive, three CD4 memory, two CD8 naive and one CD8 memory. Regarding the study as a whole: Generation of non-shared clonotypes was less probable than generation of clonotypes shared by all four donors.

All donors qualified as healthy HIV-negative adults and had experienced no recent acute infections or vaccinations. The CDR3 contains 17 residues. The J segment lost 6 bases and the V segment lost 5 bases, leaving 13 bases of the junction unmatched. The germline V gene has CDR1 SGHVS and CDR2 FQNEAQ. Material for sequencing was memory CD4+ T cells from PBMCs. The subset here: CD45RA-negative fraction. The chain joins TRBV7-8 to TRBJ1-1, with TRBD1 identical over 12 bases. The sequence came from a man aged 18 to 35 in good health. Some clones in this sample may be carry-over from other donors' samples. In DNA, the CDR3 is TGTGCCAGCAGCAACCGCTCCGGGACAGGGGGCTTGGCTGAAGCTTTCTTT. It yields the protein CASSNRSGTGGLAEAFF.